These T cell receptor beta chains were read from a single sample in a study of blood T cell repertoires in COVID-19. Repertoires were generated with immunoSEQ multiplex PCR, while TCRdb's copy carries only in-frame clones and drops some. The sample records 200,000 to 250,000 clones, 80% to 90% being singletons. The specimen sequenced was peripheral blood. These receptors originate from a man aged 40-55 years with acute or convalescent COVID-19. Each CDR3 is given with its conserved first and last residue. The D gene is left open where the match is weak. Clone size appears in some rows only: once, few, many, or a class for an expanded clone.

d_gene: TRBD1; j_gene: TRBJ2-1; v_gene: TRBV25-1; abundance: .; CDR3aa: CASRDGGQGDNEQFF; CDR3nt: TGTGCCAGCAGAGATGGGGGACAGGGGGACAATGAGCAGTTCTTC
d_gene: .; j_gene: TRBJ2-7; v_gene: TRBV11-2; abundance: few; CDR3aa: CASSPGDTYEQYF; CDR3nt: TGTGCCAGCAGCCCAGGGGATACCTACGAGCAGTACTTC
d_gene: .; j_gene: TRBJ1-4; v_gene: TRBV2; abundance: .; CDR3aa: CASSDTATNEKLFF; CDR3nt: TGTGCCAGCAGTGACACAGCAACTAATGAAAAACTGTTTTTT
d_gene: .; j_gene: TRBJ1-4; v_gene: TRBV7-9; abundance: .; CDR3aa: CASSFRETEDEKLFF; CDR3nt: TGTGCCAGCAGCTTTCGGGAGACAGAGGATGAAAAACTGTTTTTT
d_gene: TRBD1; j_gene: TRBJ2-1; v_gene: TRBV4-2; abundance: few; CDR3aa: CASSQAGTDSYNEQFF; CDR3nt: TGTGCCAGCAGCCAAGCCGGGACAGATTCCTACAATGAGCAGTTCTTC
d_gene: TRBD1; j_gene: TRBJ2-3; v_gene: TRBV28; abundance: .; CDR3aa: CASSRNTGGPFGTDTQYF; CDR3nt: TGTGCCAGCAGCAGAAACACAGGGGGCCCTTTTGGCACAGATACGCAGTATTTT
d_gene: TRBD1; j_gene: TRBJ1-1; v_gene: TRBV28; abundance: few; CDR3aa: CASSFVFALTGKDEAFF; CDR3nt: TGTGCCAGCAGTTTTGTTTTCGCCTTGACAGGGAAAGATGAAGCTTTCTTT
d_gene: TRBD1; j_gene: TRBJ1-5; v_gene: TRBV2; abundance: .; CDR3aa: CASSDRGLRNQPQHF; CDR3nt: TGTGCCAGCAGTGACAGGGGGCTACGCAATCAGCCCCAGCATTTT
d_gene: .; j_gene: TRBJ1-1; v_gene: TRBV5-1; abundance: .; CDR3aa: CASSPARQGRDTEAFF; CDR3nt: TGCGCCAGCAGCCCCGCGAGGCAGGGCCGGGACACTGAAGCTTTCTTT
d_gene: TRBD1; j_gene: TRBJ1-2; v_gene: TRBV7-2; abundance: .; CDR3aa: CASSLVGTGGYGYTF; CDR3nt: TGTGCCAGCAGCTTAGTCGGGACAGGGGGATATGGCTACACCTTC